The rows below give T cell receptor beta chains drawn from one sample of a study of technical replicates of blood from a few donors. TCRdb keeps only in-frame clones here, not all; method: immunoSEQ multiplex PCR. The table records about 81,000 clones, more than 80% of them present only once. Sequencing used PBMCs. The receptor source for this set is a human donor in good health. Some clones in this sample may be carry-over from other donors' samples. The conserved cysteine and the conserved F or W are not part of the CDR3 here. Part of the rows lack a size; the others show once, few, many or a class for expanded clones.

cdr3_aa | clone_size | v_call
ASSAQGPAYGYT | NA | TRBV7-9
ASSQDTLEWEQF | NA | TRBV4-1
ASSKIRTGVRTDTQY | NA | TRBV14
ASSPQGAGNSPLH | NA | TRBV7-2
AITTSSYEQY | NA | TRBV10-3
AISDSIQPEAF | few | TRBV10-3
ASSFADYYEQY | few | TRBV11-2
ASSTGADTEAF | few | TRBV5-1
AWSTRDTQY | NA | TRBV30
ASSLFPGSSYNEQF | medium-sized | TRBV27
ASSAGQGARGYT | NA | TRBV25-1
ASSSGQQETQY | NA | TRBV28
ASSSSGGWSDTQY | NA | TRBV7-2
ASSLGRTEVAEQY | few | TRBV5-1
ASSLSGAGNQPQH | NA | TRBV7-9
ASSHGTGFVSPLH | NA | TRBV7-9
ACSAGRNEQY | NA | TRBV30
AWSDLAGAGNSGELF | once | TRBV30
ASSQEGGGNTIY | once | TRBV13
ASSFQGGNEQY | NA | TRBV6-1